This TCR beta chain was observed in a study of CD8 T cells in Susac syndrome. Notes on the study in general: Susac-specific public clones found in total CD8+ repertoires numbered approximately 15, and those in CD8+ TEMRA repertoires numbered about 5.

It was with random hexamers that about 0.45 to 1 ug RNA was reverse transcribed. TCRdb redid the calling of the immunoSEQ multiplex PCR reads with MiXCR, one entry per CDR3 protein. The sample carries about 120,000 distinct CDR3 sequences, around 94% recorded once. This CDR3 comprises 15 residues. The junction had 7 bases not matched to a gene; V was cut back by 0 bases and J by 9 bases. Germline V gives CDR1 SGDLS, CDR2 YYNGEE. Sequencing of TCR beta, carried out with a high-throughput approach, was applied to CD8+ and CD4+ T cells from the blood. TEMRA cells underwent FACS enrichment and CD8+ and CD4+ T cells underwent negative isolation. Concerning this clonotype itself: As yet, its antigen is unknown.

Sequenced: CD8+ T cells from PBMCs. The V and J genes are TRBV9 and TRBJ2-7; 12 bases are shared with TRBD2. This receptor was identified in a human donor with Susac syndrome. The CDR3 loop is CASSVGVLAGGVQYF. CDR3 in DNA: TGTGCCAGCAGCGTAGGAGTACTAGCGGGGGGTGTGCAGTACTTC.